This T cell receptor beta chain was recovered during a study of cytomegalovirus exposure and HLA in healthy donors. Whole-study context: When 350 to 400 donors were genotyped, 80% to 90% of them were found to fall in the Caucasian-associated ancestry cluster.

PCR was performed using 60 Vbeta and 13 Jbeta primers. Sequencing used immunoSEQ multiplex PCR; TCRdb keeps in-frame clones, though not all of them. Of about 110,000 clones in the sample, 60% to 85% were seen once. Trimming left V 8 bases short and J 4 bases short, with 15 bases between. This CDR3 spans 14 amino acids. Germline CDR1 MNHEY, CDR2 SVGAGI. The receptor comes from a woman aged 55 to 70 in good health and CMV-seropositive. The chain is built from TRBV6-5 and TRBJ1-5; D is uncertain. The sequenced sample consisted of PBMCs. The CDR3 region has the DNA TGTGCCAGCTTCAATCTCGCGGGGAATCAGCCCCAGCATTTT. The encoded protein is CASFNLAGNQPQHF.